This T cell receptor (beta chain) was obtained from a study of blood T cell repertoires in COVID-19. In the study overall: Samples of COVID-19 (acute and convalescent) were obtained from the United States, Italy and Spain. T cells, B-cell-depleted T cells, or PBMCs provided the cDNA or gDNA that served as material.

Original handling: Amplification with reference gene primers provided the estimates of nucleated cell counts. Sequencing was performed with immunoSEQ multiplex PCR; in TCRdb, only in-frame clones are kept and a portion is missing. That table gives V, J and clone size, and the DNA gave D and trimming. The repertoire holds 250,000 to 300,000 clones, more than 85% seen once, with 2.2% in the top ten. CDR1 and CDR2 (germline): MNHEY, SVGEGT. CDR3 length: 14 amino acids. Losses at the gene ends were 5 bases for V and 3 bases for J; bases not matched to a gene: 4. Sequenced input: peripheral blood. J is TRBJ1-5 and V is TRBV6-2 or TRBV6-3; the match to TRBD1 covers 7 bases. The sequence came from a woman under 40 with COVID-19, enrolled during active disease. CDR3 region: CASSHDRDNQPQHF. CDR3 in DNA: TGTGCCAGCAGTCACGACAGGGACAATCAGCCCCAGCATTTT.